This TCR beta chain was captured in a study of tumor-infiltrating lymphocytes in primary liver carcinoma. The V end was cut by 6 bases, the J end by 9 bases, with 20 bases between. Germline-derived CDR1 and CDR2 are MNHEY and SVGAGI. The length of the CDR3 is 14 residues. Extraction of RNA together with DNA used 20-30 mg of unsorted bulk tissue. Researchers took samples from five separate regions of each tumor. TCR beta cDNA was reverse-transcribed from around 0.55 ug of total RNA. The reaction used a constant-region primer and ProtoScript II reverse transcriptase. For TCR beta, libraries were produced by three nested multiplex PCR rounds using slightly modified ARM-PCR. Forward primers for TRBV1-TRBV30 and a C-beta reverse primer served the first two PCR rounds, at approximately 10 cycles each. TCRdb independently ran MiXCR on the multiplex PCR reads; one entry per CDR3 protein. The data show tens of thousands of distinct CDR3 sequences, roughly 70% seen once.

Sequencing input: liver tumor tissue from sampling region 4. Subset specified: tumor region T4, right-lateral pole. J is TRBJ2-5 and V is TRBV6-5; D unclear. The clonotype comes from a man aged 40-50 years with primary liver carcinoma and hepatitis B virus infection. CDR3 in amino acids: CASSSLGGSMAQYF. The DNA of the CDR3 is TGTGCCAGCAGCTCCCTAGGTGGCTCCATGGCCCAGTACTTC.